The TCR beta chain described here comes from a study of blood T cell repertoires in COVID-19. Overall study: From T cells, B-cell-depleted T cells, or PBMCs came the material, which was cDNA or gDNA.

The assay was immunoSEQ multiplex PCR, and TCRdb's table has in-frame clones only and misses some. The sample records around 250,000 clones, around nine tenths being singletons. Participants, about 18 to 100 years old, spanned around 25 US areas. Cohorts were based on clinical histories the participants reported. Two negative PCRs, clearance, or symptom resolution were required of recovered Cohort 3 donors. The ends were cut back, 6 bases at V and 0 bases at J, with 9 bases in the middle. This CDR3 is built from 13 residues. The TCR comes from a woman in her fifties or sixties who had recovered from COVID-19. This chain joins TRBV12-3 or TRBV12-4 and TRBJ2-7; D remains ambiguous. Sequencing used PBMCs or T cells enriched from blood (not recorded which). Here the CDR3 DNA reads TGTGCCAGCAGGAGGTCGAACTCCTACGAGCAGTACTTC. Encoded protein: CASRRSNSYEQYF.